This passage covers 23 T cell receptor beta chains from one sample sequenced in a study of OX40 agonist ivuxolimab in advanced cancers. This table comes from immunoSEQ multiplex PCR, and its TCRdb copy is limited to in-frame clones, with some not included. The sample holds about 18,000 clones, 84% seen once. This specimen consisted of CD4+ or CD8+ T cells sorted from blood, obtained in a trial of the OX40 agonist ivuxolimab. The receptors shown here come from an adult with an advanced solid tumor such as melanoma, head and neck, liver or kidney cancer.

The CDR3 spells CASTPSRGTDTQYF. The DNA for the CDR3 is TGTGCCAGCACCCCTAGCAGGGGGACAGATACGCAGTATTTT. The chain has TRBV13 and TRBJ2-3, with TRBD1 identical over 7 bases. The CDR3 consists of 14 residues. Unmatched junction bases numbered 7, after V lost 7 bases and J lost 3 bases. The germline CDR1 and CDR2 sequences are PRHDT and FYEKMQ (reference sequence).

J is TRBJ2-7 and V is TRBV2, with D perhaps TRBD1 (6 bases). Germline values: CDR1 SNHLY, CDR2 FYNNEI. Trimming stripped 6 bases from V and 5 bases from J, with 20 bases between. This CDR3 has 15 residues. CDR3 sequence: CASSQGSGEHNEQYF. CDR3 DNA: TGTGCCAGCAGCCAAGGGTCAGGGGAGCACAACGAGCAGTACTTC. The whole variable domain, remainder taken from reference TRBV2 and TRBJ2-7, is EPEVTQTPSHQVTQMGQEVILRCVPISNHLYFYWYRQILGQKVEFLVSFYNNEISEKSEIFDDQFSVERPDGSNFTLKIRSTKLEDSAMYFCASSQGSGEHNEQYFGPGTRLTVT.

The CDR3 coding sequence is TGTGCCAGCAGCGGAGGGGAGGACTATGGCTACACCTTC. Translated: CASSGGEDYGYTF. The chain carries TRBV6-6 and TRBJ1-2, with D possibly matching TRBD1 (5 bases). Germline lookup yields CDR1 MNHNY and CDR2 SVGAGI (reference sequence). The CDR3 is made up of 13 amino acids. Trimming pared 6 bases from V and 3 bases from J, leaving 11 bases between.

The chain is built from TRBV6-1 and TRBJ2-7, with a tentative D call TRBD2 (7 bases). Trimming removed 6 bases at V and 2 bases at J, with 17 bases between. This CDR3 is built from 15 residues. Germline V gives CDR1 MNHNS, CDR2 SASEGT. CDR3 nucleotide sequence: TGTGCCAGCAGGCCCGTGGAGGGGGGGACCTACGAGCAGTACTTC. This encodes CASRPVEGGTYEQYF.

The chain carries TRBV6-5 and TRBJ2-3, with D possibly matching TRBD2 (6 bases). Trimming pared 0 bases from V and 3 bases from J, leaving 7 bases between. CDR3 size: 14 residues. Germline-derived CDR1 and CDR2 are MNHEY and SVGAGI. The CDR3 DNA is TGTGCCAGCAGTTACTCGGGGAGGACAGATACGCAGTATTTT. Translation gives CASSYSGRTDTQYF.

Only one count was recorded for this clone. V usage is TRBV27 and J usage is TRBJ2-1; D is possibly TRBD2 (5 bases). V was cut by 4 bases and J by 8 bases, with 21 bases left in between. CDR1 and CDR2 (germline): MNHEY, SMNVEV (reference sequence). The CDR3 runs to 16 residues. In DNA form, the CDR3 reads TGTGCCAGCAGTTCACTAAGGACTCGCTCCGCGGATGAGCAGTTCTTC. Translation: CASSSLRTRSADEQFF.

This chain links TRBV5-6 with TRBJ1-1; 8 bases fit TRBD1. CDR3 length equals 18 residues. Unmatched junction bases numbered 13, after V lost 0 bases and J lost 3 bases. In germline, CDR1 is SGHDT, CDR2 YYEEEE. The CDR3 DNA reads TGTGCCAGCAGCTTGGACCGACAGGGGATTCTGGGGGACACTGAAGCTTTCTTT. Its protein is CASSLDRQGILGDTEAFF.

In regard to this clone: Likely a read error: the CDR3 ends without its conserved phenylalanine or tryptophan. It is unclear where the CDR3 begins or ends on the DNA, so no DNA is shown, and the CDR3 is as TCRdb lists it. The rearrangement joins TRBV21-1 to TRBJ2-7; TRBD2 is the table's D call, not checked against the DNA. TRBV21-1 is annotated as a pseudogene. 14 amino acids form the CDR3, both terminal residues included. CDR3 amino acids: CASSTIIATRVRRA.

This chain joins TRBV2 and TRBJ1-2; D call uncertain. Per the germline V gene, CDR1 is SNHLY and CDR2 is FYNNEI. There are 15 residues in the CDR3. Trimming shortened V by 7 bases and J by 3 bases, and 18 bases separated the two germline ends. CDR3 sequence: CASTTPKYQDYGYTF. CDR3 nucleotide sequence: TGTGCCAGCACCACACCAAAGTACCAGGACTATGGCTACACCTTC.

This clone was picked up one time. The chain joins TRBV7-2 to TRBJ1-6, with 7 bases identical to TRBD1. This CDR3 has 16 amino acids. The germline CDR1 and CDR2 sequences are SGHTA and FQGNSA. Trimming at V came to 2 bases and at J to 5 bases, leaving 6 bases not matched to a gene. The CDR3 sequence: CASSLIFTGDNSPLHF. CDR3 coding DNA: TGTGCCAGCAGCTTAATTTTTACAGGGGATAATTCACCCCTCCACTTT.

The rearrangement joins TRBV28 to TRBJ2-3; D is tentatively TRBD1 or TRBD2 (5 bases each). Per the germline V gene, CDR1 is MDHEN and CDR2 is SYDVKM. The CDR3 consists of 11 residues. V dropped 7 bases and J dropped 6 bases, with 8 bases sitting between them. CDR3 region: CASTWGDTQYF. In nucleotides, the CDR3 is TGTGCCAGCACCTGGGGGGATACGCAGTATTTT.

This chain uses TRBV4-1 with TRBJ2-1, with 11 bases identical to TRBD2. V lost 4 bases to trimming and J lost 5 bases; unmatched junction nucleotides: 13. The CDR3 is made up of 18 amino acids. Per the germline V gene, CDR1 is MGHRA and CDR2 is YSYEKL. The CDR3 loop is CASSLFRLAGHPDNEQFF. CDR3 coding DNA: TGCGCCAGCAGCCTCTTTCGACTAGCGGGGCACCCTGACAATGAGCAGTTCTTC.

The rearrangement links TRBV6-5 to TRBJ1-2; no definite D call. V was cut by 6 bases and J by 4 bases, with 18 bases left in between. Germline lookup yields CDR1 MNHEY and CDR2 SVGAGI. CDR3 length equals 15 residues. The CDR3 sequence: CASSAGPVSSYGYTF. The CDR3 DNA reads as TGTGCCAGCAGCGCGGGCCCCGTATCTAGCTATGGCTACACCTTC.

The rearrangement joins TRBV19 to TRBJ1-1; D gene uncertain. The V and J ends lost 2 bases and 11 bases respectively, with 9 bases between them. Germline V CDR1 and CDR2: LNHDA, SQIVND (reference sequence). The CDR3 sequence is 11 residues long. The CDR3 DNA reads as TGTGCCAGTAGTATATTGGCAGACGCTTTCTTT. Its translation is CASSILADAFF.

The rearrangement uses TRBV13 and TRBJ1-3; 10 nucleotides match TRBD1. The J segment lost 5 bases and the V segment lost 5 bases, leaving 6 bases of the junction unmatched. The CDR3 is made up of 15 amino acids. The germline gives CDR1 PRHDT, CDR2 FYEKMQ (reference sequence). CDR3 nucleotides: TGTGCCAGCAGCGGGACAGGGGATGAAAGAAACACCATATATTTT. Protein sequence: CASSGTGDERNTIYF.

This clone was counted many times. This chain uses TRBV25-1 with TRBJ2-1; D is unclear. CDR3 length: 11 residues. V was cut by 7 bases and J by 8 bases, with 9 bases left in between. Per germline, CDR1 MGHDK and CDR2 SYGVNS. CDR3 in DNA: TGTGCCAGCACAGCCGGCGATGAGCAGTTCTTC. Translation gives CASTAGDEQFF.

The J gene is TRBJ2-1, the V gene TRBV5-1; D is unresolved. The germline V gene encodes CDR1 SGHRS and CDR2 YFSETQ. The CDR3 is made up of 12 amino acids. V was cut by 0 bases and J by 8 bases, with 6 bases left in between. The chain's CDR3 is CASSLDGDEQFF. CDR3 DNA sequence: TGCGCCAGCAGCTTGGATGGGGATGAGCAGTTCTTC.

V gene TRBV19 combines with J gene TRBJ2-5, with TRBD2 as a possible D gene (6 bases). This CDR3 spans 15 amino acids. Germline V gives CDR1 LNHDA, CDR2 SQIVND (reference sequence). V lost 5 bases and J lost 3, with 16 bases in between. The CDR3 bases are TGTGCCAGTAGTTATGGCGGGACCCTAAAAGAGACCCAGTACTTC. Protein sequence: CASSYGGTLKETQYF.

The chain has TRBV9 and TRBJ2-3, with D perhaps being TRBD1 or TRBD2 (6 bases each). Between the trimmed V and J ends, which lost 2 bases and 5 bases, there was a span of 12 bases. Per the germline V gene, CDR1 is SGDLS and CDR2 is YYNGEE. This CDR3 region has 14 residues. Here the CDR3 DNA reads TGTGCCAGCAGCGTTGGGGGGCGGAGAGATACGCAGTATTTT. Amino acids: CASSVGGRRDTQYF.

Here the CDR3 DNA reads TGTGCCAGCAGGGACAGGGTCTTCTACGAGCAGTACTTC. Residues: CASRDRVFYEQYF. The chain employs TRBV27 and TRBJ2-7, with TRBD1 identical over 8 bases. The CDR3 extends over 13 amino acids. Trimming at V came to 6 bases and at J to 3 bases, leaving 4 bases not matched to a gene. The germline CDR1 and CDR2 sequences are MNHEY and SMNVEV (reference sequence).

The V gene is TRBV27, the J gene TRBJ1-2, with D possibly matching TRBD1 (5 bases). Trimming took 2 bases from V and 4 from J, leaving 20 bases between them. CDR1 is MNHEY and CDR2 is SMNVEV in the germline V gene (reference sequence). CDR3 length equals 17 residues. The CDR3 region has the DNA TGTGCCAGCAGTTTAATCGGGCTTAGTCCGGGACGCTATGGCTACACCTTC. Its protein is CASSLIGLSPGRYGYTF.

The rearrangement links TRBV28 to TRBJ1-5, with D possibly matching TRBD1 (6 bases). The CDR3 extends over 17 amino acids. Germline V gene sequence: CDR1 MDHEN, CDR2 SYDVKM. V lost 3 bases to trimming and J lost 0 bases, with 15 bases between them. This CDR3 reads CASSLVGGQYSNQPQHF. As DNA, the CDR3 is TGTGCCAGCAGTTTGGTTGGGGGGCAGTATAGCAATCAGCCCCAGCATTTT.

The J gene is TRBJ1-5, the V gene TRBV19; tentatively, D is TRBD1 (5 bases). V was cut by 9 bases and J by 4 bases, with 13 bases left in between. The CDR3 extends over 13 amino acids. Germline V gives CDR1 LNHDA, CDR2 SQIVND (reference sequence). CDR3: CASGERGNQPQHF. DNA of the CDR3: TGTGCCAGCGGCGAGCGGGGGAATCAGCCCCAGCATTTT.